The present entry profiles one T cell receptor beta chain with its context. Its antigen is not identified. The entry originates in a study of cytomegalovirus exposure and HLA in healthy donors. Findings and caveats of the study: Evidence from a later analysis indicated that most CMV-associated TCR beta chains looked HLA-restricted.

This CDR3 spans 17 amino acids. Germline CDR1 and CDR2: MDHEN and SYDVKM. The V gene lost 3 bases and the J gene lost 0 bases, with 17 bases spanning the gap. The PCR contained 60 Vbeta and 13 Jbeta primers. Data came from immunoSEQ multiplex PCR; TCRdb stores just in-frame clones and leaves some out. Among about 180,000 clones, about four fifths were seen once, and the ten largest hold about 1.5%. The sequencing sample was made of PBMCs. This clonotype was sampled from a man aged 35 to 55 in good health and CMV-seronegative. This chain links TRBV28 with TRBJ1-1; D is ambiguous. CDR3 sequence (DNA): TGTGCCAGCAGTTTCCGCCCGGGGTTAGTGGTGAACACTGAAGCTTTCTTT. This codes for CASSFRPGLVVNTEAFF. Full variable domain (outside the CDR3, taken from reference TRBV28 and TRBJ1-1): DVKVTQSSRYLVKRTGEKVFLECVQDMDHENMFWYRQDPGLGLRLIYFSYDVKMKEKGDIPEGYSVSREKKERFSLILESASTNQTSMYLCASSFRPGLVVNTEAFFGQGTRLTVV.